This TCR beta chain was observed in a study of T cells in localized non-small cell lung cancer. Broader study findings: Uninvolved adjacent lung showed higher T cell clonality than tumor. A median of about 60 of the top 100 tumor clones appeared in adjacent lung, which was paired and uninvolved. Without multi-region sequencing, intratumor heterogeneity could not be excluded.

Here immunoSEQ multiplex PCR was the method, and the copy in TCRdb shows in-frame clones only, minus some. The sample comprises thousands of clones, 32% of which are singletons, and over 7% rests with the top ten. This clone showed up just a few times. Its antigen is not known. CDR3 length equals 16 residues. Germline-derived CDR1 and CDR2 are LNHNV and YYDKDF (reference sequence). The germline V and J ends were trimmed by 1 base and 7 bases, with 17 bases remaining between them. Sequenced material: lung tumor tissue, taken before any cancer treatment. The sequence derives from a woman aged 35 to 70 with stage II squamous cell lung carcinoma. V usage is TRBV15 and J usage is TRBJ2-1, with D maybe TRBD1 (5 bases). The CDR3: CATSRGAGIGGNEQFF. CDR3 coding DNA: TGTGCCACCAGCAGAGGCGCAGGGATCGGCGGTAATGAGCAGTTCTTC.